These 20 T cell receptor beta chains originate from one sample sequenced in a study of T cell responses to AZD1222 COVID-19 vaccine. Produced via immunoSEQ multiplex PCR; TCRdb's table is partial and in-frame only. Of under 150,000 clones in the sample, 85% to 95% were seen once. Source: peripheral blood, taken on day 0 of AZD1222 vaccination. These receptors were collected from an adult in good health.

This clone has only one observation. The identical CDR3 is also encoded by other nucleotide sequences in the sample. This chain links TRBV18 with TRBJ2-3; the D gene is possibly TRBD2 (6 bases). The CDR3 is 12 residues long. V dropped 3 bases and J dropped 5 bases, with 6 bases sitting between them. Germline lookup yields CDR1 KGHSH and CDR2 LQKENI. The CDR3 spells CASSPGGDTQYF. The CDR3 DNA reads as TGTGCCAGCTCACCGGGGGGAGATACGCAGTATTTT.

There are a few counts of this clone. The CDR3 sequence: CASSFMGPSPLHF. In DNA form, the CDR3 reads TGTGCCAGCAGCTTTATGGGACCTTCACCCCTCCACTTT. The chain couples TRBV11-1 to TRBJ1-6, with a weak D call TRBD1 (5 bases). The germline CDR1 and CDR2 sequences are SGHAT and FQDESV (reference sequence). The V end lost 3 bases, the J end lost 9 bases, and 9 bases lay between the germline ends. The CDR3 has 13 amino acids. The variable domain in full, with the rest retrieved from reference TRBV11-1 and TRBJ1-6, is EAEVAQSPRYKITEKSQAVAFWCDPISGHATLYWYRQILGQGPELLVQFQDESVVDDSQLPKDRFSAERLKGVDSTLKIQPAELGDSAMYLCASSFMGPSPLHFGNGTRLTVT.

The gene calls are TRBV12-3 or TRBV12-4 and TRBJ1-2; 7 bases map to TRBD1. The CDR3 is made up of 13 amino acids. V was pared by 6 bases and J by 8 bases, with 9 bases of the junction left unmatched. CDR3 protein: CASSLTGVGGYTF. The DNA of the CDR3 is TGTGCCAGCAGCTTAACAGGGGTGGGAGGCTACACCTTC.

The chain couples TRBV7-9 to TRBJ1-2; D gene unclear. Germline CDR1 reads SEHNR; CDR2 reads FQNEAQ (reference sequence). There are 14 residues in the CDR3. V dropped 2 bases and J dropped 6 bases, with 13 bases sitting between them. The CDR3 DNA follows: TGTGCCAGCAGCTTAAGCGGACTGACTAATGGCTACACCTTC. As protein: CASSLSGLTNGYTF.

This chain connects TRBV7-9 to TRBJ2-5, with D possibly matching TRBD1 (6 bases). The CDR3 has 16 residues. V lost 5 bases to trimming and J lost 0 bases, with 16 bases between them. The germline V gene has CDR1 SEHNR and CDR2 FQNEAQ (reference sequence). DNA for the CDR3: TGTGCCAGCAGCCTCATGGGACACCGGTACCAAGAGACCCAGTACTTC. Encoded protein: CASSLMGHRYQETQYF.

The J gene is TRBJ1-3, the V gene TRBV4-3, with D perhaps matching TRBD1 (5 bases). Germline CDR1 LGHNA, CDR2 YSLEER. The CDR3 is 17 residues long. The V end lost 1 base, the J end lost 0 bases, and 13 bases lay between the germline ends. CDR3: CASSQAPPGDSGNTIYF. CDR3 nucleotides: TGCGCCAGCAGCCAAGCTCCCCCGGGGGACTCTGGAAACACCATATATTTT.

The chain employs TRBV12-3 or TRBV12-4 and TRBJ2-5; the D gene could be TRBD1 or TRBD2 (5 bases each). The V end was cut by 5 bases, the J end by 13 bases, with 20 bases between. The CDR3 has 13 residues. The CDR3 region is CASSTRGRPTTYF. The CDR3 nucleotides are TGTGCCAGCAGTACGAGGGGTCGGCCAACTACGTACTTC.

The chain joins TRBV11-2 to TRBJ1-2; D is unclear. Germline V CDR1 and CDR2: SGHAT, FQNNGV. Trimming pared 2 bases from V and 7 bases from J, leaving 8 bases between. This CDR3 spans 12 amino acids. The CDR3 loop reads CASSLINAGYTF. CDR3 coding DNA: TGTGCCAGCAGCTTAATCAATGCTGGCTACACCTTC. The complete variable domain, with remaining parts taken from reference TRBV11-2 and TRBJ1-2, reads EAGVAQSPRYKIIEKRQSVAFWCNPISGHATLYWYQQILGQGPKLLIQFQNNGVVDDSQLPKDRFSAERLKGVDSTLKIQPAKLEDSAVYLCASSLINAGYTFGSGTRLTVV.

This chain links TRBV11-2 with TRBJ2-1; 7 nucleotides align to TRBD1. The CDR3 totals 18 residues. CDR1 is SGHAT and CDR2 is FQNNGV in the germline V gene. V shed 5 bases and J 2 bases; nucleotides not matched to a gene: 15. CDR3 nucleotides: TGTGCCAGCAGCCGTAGACACACAGGGGAAAGTACCTACAATGAGCAGTTCTTC. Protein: CASSRRHTGESTYNEQFF.

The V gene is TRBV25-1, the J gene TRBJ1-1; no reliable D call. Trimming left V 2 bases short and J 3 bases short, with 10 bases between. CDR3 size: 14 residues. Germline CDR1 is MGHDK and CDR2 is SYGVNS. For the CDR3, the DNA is TGTGCCAGCAGTGAAATGGGAGGGTACACTGAAGCTTTCTTT. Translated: CASSEMGGYTEAFF. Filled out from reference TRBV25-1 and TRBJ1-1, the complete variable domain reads EADIYQTPRYLVIGTGKKITLECSQTMGHDKMYWYQQDPGMELHLIHYSYGVNSTEKGDLSSESTVSRIRTEHFPLTLESARPSHTSQYLCASSEMGGYTEAFFGQGTRLTVV.

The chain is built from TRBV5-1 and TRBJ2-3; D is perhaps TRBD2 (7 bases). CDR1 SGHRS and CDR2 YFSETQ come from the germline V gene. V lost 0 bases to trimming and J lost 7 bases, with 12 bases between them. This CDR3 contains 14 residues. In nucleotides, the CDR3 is TGCGCCAGCAGCTTGGTACAGGGACTAAATACGCAGTATTTT. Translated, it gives CASSLVQGLNTQYF.

The CDR3 spells CAWSGMGNEQFF. The CDR3, as DNA: TGTGCCTGGAGTGGGATGGGCAATGAGCAGTTCTTC. This chain links TRBV30 with TRBJ2-1; D not resolved. Germline lookup yields CDR1 GTSNPN and CDR2 SVGIG (reference sequence). This CDR3 contains 12 residues. V shed 1 base and J shed 6 bases, with 7 bases lying between them. Looking up the rest from reference TRBV30 and TRBJ2-1 gives the full variable domain: SQTIHQWPATLVQPVGSPLSLECTVEGTSNPNLYWYRQAAGRGLQLLFYSVGIGQISSEVPQNLSASRPQDRQFILSSKKLLLSDSGFYLCAWSGMGNEQFFGPGTRLTVL.

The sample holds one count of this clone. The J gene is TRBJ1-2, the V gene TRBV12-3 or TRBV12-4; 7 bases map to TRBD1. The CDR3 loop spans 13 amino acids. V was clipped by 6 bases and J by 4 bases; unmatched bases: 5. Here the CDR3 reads CASSRQGLYGYTF. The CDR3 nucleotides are TGTGCCAGCAGCAGACAGGGACTCTATGGCTACACCTTC.

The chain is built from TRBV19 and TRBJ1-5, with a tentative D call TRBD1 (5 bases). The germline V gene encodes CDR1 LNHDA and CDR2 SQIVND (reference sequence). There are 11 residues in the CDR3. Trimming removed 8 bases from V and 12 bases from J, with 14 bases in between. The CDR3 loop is CASGGVQRQHF. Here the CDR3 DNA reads TGTGCCAGTGGGGGAGTTCAACGCCAGCATTTT. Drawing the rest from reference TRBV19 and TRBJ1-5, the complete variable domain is DGGITQSPKYLFRKEGQNVTLSCEQNLNHDAMYWYRQDPGQGLRLIYYSQIVNDFQKGDIAEGYSVSREKKESFPLTVTSAQKNPTAFYLCASGGVQRQHFGDGTRLSIL.

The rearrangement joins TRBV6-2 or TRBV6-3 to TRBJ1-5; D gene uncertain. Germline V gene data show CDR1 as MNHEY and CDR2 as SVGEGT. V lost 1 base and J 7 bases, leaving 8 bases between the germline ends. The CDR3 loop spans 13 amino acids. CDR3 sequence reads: CASSYFGQQPQHF. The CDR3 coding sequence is TGTGCCAGCAGTTACTTTGGGCAACAGCCCCAGCATTTT.

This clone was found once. The chain's CDR3 is CASRRGLSEITYNEQFF. The CDR3 bases are TGTGCCAGCCGGAGAGGACTATCCGAGATCACCTACAATGAGCAGTTCTTC. The chain carries TRBV5-5 and TRBJ2-1, with TRBD2 as a possible D gene (6 bases). The CDR3 loop spans 17 amino acids. Trimming cost V 7 bases and J 2 bases, with 22 bases left between them. Germline-derived CDR1 and CDR2 are SGHKS and YYEKEE (reference sequence).

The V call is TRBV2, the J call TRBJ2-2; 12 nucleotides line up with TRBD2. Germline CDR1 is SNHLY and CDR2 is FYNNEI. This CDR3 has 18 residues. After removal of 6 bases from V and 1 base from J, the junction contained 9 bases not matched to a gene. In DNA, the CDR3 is TGTGCCAGCAGCTACCCTAGCGGGGGGGCCCGGAACACCGGGGAGCTGTTTTTT. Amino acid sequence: CASSYPSGGARNTGELFF.

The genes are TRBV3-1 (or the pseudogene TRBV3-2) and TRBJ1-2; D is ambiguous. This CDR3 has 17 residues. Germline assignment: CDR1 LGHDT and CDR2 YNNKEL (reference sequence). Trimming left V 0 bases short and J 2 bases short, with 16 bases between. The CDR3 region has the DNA TGTGCCAGCAGCCAAGATCGCTTTGGGGTGGGAAACTATGGCTACACCTTC. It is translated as CASSQDRFGVGNYGYTF.

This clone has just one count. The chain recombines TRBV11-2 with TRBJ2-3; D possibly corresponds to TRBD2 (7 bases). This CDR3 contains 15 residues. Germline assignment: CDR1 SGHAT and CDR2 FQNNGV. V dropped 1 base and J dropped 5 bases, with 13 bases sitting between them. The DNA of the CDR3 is TGTGCCAGCAGCTTAGTACTGGGAGGGGGAGATACGCAGTATTTT. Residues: CASSLVLGGGDTQYF.

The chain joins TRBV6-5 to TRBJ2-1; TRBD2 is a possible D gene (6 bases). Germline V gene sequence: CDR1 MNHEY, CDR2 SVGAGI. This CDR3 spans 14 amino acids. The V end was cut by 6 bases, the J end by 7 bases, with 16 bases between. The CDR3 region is CASSLREAGNEQFF. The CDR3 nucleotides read TGTGCCAGCAGCCTCAGGGAGGCTGGGAATGAGCAGTTCTTC.